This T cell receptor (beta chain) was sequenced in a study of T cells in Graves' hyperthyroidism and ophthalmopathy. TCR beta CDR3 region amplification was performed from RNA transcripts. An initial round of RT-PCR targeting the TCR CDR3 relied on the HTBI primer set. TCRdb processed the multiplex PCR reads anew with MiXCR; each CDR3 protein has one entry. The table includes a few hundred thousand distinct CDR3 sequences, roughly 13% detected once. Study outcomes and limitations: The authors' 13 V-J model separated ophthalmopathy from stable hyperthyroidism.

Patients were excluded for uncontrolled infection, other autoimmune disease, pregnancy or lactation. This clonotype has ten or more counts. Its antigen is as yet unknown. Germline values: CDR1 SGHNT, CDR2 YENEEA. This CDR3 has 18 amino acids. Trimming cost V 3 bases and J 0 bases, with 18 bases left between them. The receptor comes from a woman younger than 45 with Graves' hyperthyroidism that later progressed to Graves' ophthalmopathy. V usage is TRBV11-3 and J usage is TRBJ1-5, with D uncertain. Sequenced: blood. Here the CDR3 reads CASSFIPSEGYSNQPQHF. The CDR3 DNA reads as TGTGCCAGCAGCTTTATACCATCGGAGGGATATAGCAATCAGCCCCAGCATTTT.